This T cell receptor beta chain was sequenced in a study of shared clonotypes between healthy human individuals (TCRdb year 2020). Looking at the study overall: A couple of women and a few men aged 18 to 49 years were included in the cohort. The study deeply sequenced blood TCR repertoires of five healthy adults to estimate repertoire size and the extent of clonotype sharing between individuals. For each donor, CD4 naive and CD4 memory were each given three plates, CD8 naive was given two plates, and CD8 memory was given one plate. To increase sequencing depth and limit assay-specific biases, TCR repertoire library preparation and sequencing were carried out by different laboratories using diverse techniques. Between about 0.9 and 10 billion PBMCs per donor were obtained by leukapheresis. Results and caveats for the whole study, not just this receptor: Naive subsets generally had larger estimated clonotype richness than memory subsets did. Pairwise subsampling indicated that sequencing depth was expected to affect the degree of clonotype sharing among donors. When several donors were compared, the shared fraction of clonotypes was about 5% for naive CD4, around 3.6% for naive CD8, 2% to 2.5% for memory CD4, and roughly 0.43% for memory CD8. Sampling was limited to blood, and TCR repertoires in tissue likely differ from TCR repertoires in blood. Even with the large sequencing depth, rarefaction of the sorted-subset datasets indicated that sequencing was incomplete. Because the study included only a small number of donors, the genetic and exposure-history diversity represented was limited. Compared with non-shared clonotypes, clonotypes shared by all four sorted-subset donors had higher generation probabilities.

Remarks on this clone: Its antigen is unknown. No much larger clone is present one base from it, and per-base qualities are unavailable.

Trimming removed 6 bases from V and 2 bases from J, leaving 25 bases between the germline ends. The germline V gene gives CDR1 as SNHLY and CDR2 as FYNNEI. The CDR3 numbers 18 residues from cysteine through phenylalanine. Left in the record is the CDR3 DNA by itself, 54 bases read in frame from the first base. The donors were healthy, HIV-negative adults with no recently reported acute infections or vaccinations. All donors were Caucasian adults living in Nashville, Tennessee, USA. Magnetic negative selection was used to enrich CD4+ T cells, after which naive cells were positively selected on CD45RA and the negative fraction became the memory subset. After blood collection by leukapheresis, PBMCs were isolated using Ficoll-Histopaque density gradient centrifugation and then cryopreserved in the vapor phase of liquid nitrogen. Analytical flow cytometry was used to check the purity and quantity of each magnetically sorted T cell population. From each sorted fraction, genomic DNA was isolated and quantified by UV absorbance on a Nanodrop 2000c.

Using the deep immunoSEQ assay, multiplex PCR amplified TCR CDR3 regions from genomic DNA. Extracted genomic DNA from each cell subset was spread evenly across all wells of several immunoSEQ 96-well plates, with each plate serving as a replicate. For sorted subsets, around 0.2 ug of genomic DNA, equivalent to 25,000 to 35,000 T cell genomes, went into each replicate PCR. Purified libraries were measured with a Qubit 3.0 fluorometer, size-checked on a Bioanalyzer 2100, and measured again with the KAPA Library Quantification kit. Every immunoSEQ 96-well plate was sequenced on a dedicated single-read 150-cycle Illumina NextSeq 550 flow cell. Per the source publication's procedure: The immunoSEQ output contained only junctional sequences without quality scores, so filtering could not match that applied to full-length reads. Sequences were annotated with PyIR, a Python wrapper for IgBLAST v1.9, and V/J genes and CDR3 were assigned using IMGT germline references. Reads with weak V/J assignments (E-value above 1e-6), missing CDR3, stop codons, out-of-frame junctions, or ambiguous translated residues were removed. V3J clonotypes were defined as sequences sharing an identical inferred V gene, J gene, and CDR3 amino acid sequence. Percentage overlap between repertoires was computed as shared unique clonotypes divided by the size of the smaller repertoire. Repertoire richness was assessed with RTK rarefaction, the Chao1 estimator, and Recon v2.1 estimates of unobserved clonotypes. OLGA was used to compute generation probabilities for all TCRbeta clonotypes that the gDNA method yielded from several donors. Imported from immuneACCESS, the table was reduced by TCRdb to in-frame sequences with V and J called. These copies leave out some clones; in studies compared against another copy, an unresolved V gene accounts for under half, and the cause of the remainder is not known. Clonal size and the V and J genes are those of that table, whereas D and trimming came from the DNA. Counted in this sample were 2 million or so clones; around 95% of them appeared once. Of the sample, 0.13% falls within the top ten clones.

The sequenced sample consisted of naive CD4+ T cells sorted from blood. The sample's cell subset or site label, in plain terms: CD45RA+ positively selected. The chain uses TRBV2 and TRBJ1-2; the D gene is not confidently resolved. The clonotype was recovered from a man aged 18 to 30 in good health. The CDR3 here reads CASSLFRANEAENYGYTF. In nucleotides, the sequence is TGTGCCAGCAGCTTATTCCGTGCGAATGAGGCCGAGAACTATGGCTACACCTTC. This CDR3, with the reference TRBV2 and TRBJ1-2 proteins standing in past its ends, gives the full variable domain EPEVTQTPSHQVTQMGQEVILRCVPISNHLYFYWYRQILGQKVEFLVSFYNNEISEKSEIFDDQFSVERPDGSNFTLKIRSTKLEDSAMYFCASSLFRANEAENYGYTFGSGTRLTVV.